These 23 T cell receptor beta chains share one sample of origin, sequenced in a study of blood T cell repertoires in COVID-19. Generated by immunoSEQ multiplex PCR, the TCRdb table keeps only in-frame clones and is missing some. The data contain more than 150,000 clones, 60% to 80% of them singletons. The specimen sequenced was PBMCs or T cells enriched from blood (not recorded which). These receptors were taken from a woman aged 45-60 years who had recovered from COVID-19.

The chain joins TRBV4-1 to TRBJ2-1; 8 nucleotides line up with TRBD2. CDR1 and CDR2 from the germline V gene are MGHRA and YSYEKL. After removal of 0 bases from V and 12 bases from J, the junction contained 22 bases not matched to a gene. This CDR3 comprises 19 residues. The CDR3 loop is CASSQDSGAFGRVLWRQFF. In DNA form, the CDR3 reads TGCGCCAGCAGCCAAGATAGTGGGGCTTTCGGGAGGGTCTTATGGCGGCAGTTCTTC.

The chain uses TRBV18 and TRBJ2-1, with a possible D match to TRBD2 (6 bases). The germline gives CDR1 KGHSH, CDR2 LQKENI. The length of the CDR3 is 15 residues. Trimming took 2 bases from V and 7 from J, leaving 15 bases between them. CDR3 loop: CASSPAGTQENEQFF. For the CDR3, the DNA is TGTGCCAGCTCACCAGCGGGGACGCAGGAAAATGAGCAGTTCTTC. The whole variable domain, filled in from reference TRBV18 and TRBJ2-1, reads NAGVMQNPRHLVRRRGQEARLRCSPMKGHSHVYWYRQLPEEGLKFMVYLQKENIIDESGMPKERFSAEFPKEGPSILRIQQVVRGDSAAYFCASSPAGTQENEQFFGPGTRLTVL.

This chain uses TRBV5-4 with TRBJ1-2; 8 bases map to TRBD1. Germline CDR1 and CDR2: SGHNT and YYREEE (reference sequence). With 0 bases clipped from V and 6 bases from J, the junction kept 4 bases outside the gene matches. The CDR3 is 14 residues long. Here the CDR3 DNA reads TGTGCCAGCAGCTTGGGGCAGGGACAGGATGGCTACACCTTC. Its protein is CASSLGQGQDGYTF.

This clone appeared a few times. V usage is TRBV5-4 and J usage is TRBJ2-2, with 10 bases that match TRBD2. Germline CDR1 is SGHNT and CDR2 is YYREEE (reference sequence). Germline trimming cut 2 bases from V and 8 bases from J; bases unmatched to any gene: 6. The CDR3 sequence is 15 residues long. CDR3 sequence reads: CASSFYSSGSGELFF. CDR3 coding DNA: TGTGCCAGCAGCTTCTATTCTAGCGGGAGTGGGGAGCTGTTTTTT.

In its sample, this clone was seen once. This chain links TRBV11-2 with TRBJ2-7, with 8 bases that match TRBD2. With 2 bases clipped from V and 4 bases from J, the junction kept 7 bases outside the gene matches. This CDR3 is 15 amino acids long. CDR1 SGHAT and CDR2 FQNNGV come from the germline V gene. The DNA of the CDR3 is TGTGCCAGCAGCTTAATAGGACTAGCCTCGTACGAGCAGTACTTC. Translated: CASSLIGLASYEQYF.

Notes on this clone: The identical CDR3 is also encoded by other nucleotide sequences in the sample. For the CDR3, the DNA is TGCGCCAGCAGCTATGGGACAGCGAACACCGGGGAGCTGTTTTTT. Its translation: CASSYGTANTGELFF. V is TRBV5-1 and J is TRBJ2-2, with TRBD1 identical over 7 bases. Germline V CDR1 and CDR2: SGHRS, YFSETQ. Trimming cost V 3 bases and J 0 bases; bases outside gene matches: 2. The CDR3 has 15 amino acids.

The CDR3 here is CASSFPGGSTDTQYF. CDR3 nucleotides: TGTGCCAGCAGCTTTCCCGGCGGGAGCACAGATACGCAGTATTTT. This sequence joins TRBV7-2 and TRBJ2-3; D perhaps matches TRBD2 (5 bases). CDR1 is SGHTA and CDR2 is FQGNSA in the germline V gene. The CDR3 totals 15 residues. Trimming removed 3 bases at V and 0 bases at J, with 10 bases between. The full variable domain, its missing parts supplied by reference TRBV7-2 and TRBJ2-3, is GAGVSQSPSNKVTEKGKDVELRCDPISGHTALYWYRQSLGQGLEFLIYFQGNSAPDKSGLPSDRFSAERTGGSVSTLTIQRTQQEDSAVYLCASSFPGGSTDTQYFGPGTRLTVL.

The chain couples TRBV5-8 to TRBJ1-2; D not resolved. With 4 bases removed from V and 4 bases from J, the gap between germline ends came to 17 bases. Per germline, CDR1 SGHTS and CDR2 YDEGEE. The CDR3 consists of 15 residues. DNA of the CDR3: TGTGCCAGCAGCCCCCACCTCGGGCGGGCCTATGGCTACACCTTC. Amino acids: CASSPHLGRAYGYTF.

The V and J genes are TRBV19 and TRBJ1-2; 7 bases line up with TRBD1. Germline trimming cut 7 bases from V and 7 bases from J; bases unmatched to any gene: 12. Germline V gene sequence: CDR1 LNHDA, CDR2 SQIVND (reference sequence). The CDR3 sequence is 14 residues long. The CDR3 reads CASTRDRMTGGYTF. The CDR3 DNA is TGTGCCAGTACTCGGGACAGAATGACGGGTGGCTACACCTTC.

The gene calls are TRBV18 and TRBJ1-1; D call uncertain. Germline-derived CDR1 and CDR2 are KGHSH and LQKENI. V lost 4 bases and J lost 1, with 7 bases in between. The CDR3 sequence is 13 residues long. The CDR3 region has the DNA TGTGCCAGCTCACGAGCCGGGAACACTGAAGCTTTCTTT. Translating it yields CASSRAGNTEAFF.

This clone showed up just once. The gene calls are TRBV5-4 and TRBJ1-1; D remains unclear. Trimming stripped 0 bases from V and 8 bases from J, with 20 bases between. This CDR3 is 16 amino acids long. Germline V gene data show CDR1 as SGHNT and CDR2 as YYREEE (reference sequence). The CDR3 DNA follows: TGTGCCAGCAGCTTGGGCGGGAGAGGCCACCGATCCGAAGCTTTCTTT. Its protein is CASSLGGRGHRSEAFF.

The count of this clone is one. The chain uses TRBV19 and TRBJ1-4, with 7 positions matching TRBD1. This CDR3 contains 15 residues. From germline, CDR1 is LNHDA and CDR2 SQIVND (reference sequence). Losses at the gene ends were 4 bases for V and 7 bases for J; bases not matched to a gene: 9. CDR3 region: CASSTPGQLTEKLFF. The CDR3 nucleotides are TGTGCCAGTAGTACGCCGGGACAGCTGACTGAAAAACTGTTTTTT.

V gene TRBV5-1 combines with J gene TRBJ2-5, with 7 bases matching TRBD2. The germline V gene has CDR1 SGHRS and CDR2 YFSETQ. V shed 0 bases, J shed 4 bases, and the junction held 6 bases outside the gene matches. This CDR3 has 15 amino acids. Here the CDR3 reads CASSLAGGRGETQYF. The CDR3 DNA reads as TGCGCCAGCAGCTTGGCCGGGGGGAGGGGAGAGACCCAGTACTTC.

This chain connects TRBV30 to TRBJ1-2; possibly TRBD1 for D (6 bases). The CDR3 sequence is 14 residues long. Germline V gene data show CDR1 as GTSNPN and CDR2 as SVGIG (reference sequence). Trimming left V 3 bases short and J 4 bases short, with 15 bases between. DNA of the CDR3: TGTGCCTGGAGGGGGGGGCAGCCAGGCTATGGCTACACCTTC. Encoded protein: CAWRGGQPGYGYTF. The variable domain in full, completed from reference TRBV30 and TRBJ1-2, reads SQTIHQWPATLVQPVGSPLSLECTVEGTSNPNLYWYRQAAGRGLQLLFYSVGIGQISSEVPQNLSASRPQDRQFILSSKKLLLSDSGFYLCAWRGGQPGYGYTFGSGTRLTVV.

The chain recombines TRBV5-4 with TRBJ2-7, with 9 bases lining up with TRBD1. The J segment lost 7 bases and the V segment lost 4 bases, leaving 12 bases of the junction unmatched. This CDR3 has 15 residues. Per germline, CDR1 SGHNT and CDR2 YYREEE (reference sequence). CDR3 DNA: TGTGCCAGCAGCCCCCCGGGACAGGGAGATCGAGAGCAGTACTTC. This sequence encodes CASSPPGQGDREQYF.

The sample holds a few counts of this clone. This sequence joins TRBV19 and TRBJ2-6; weak D call: TRBD1 (5 bases). Germline V gene lookup returns CDR1 LNHDA and CDR2 SQIVND (reference sequence). The CDR3 spans 15 residues. V was shortened by 6 bases and J by 2 bases, with 11 bases between the two germline ends. In DNA, the CDR3 is TGTGCCAGTAGAGTTCAAGGGGCTGGGGCCAACGTCCTGACTTTC. Amino acid sequence: CASRVQGAGANVLTF. Combining the CDR3 with reference TRBV19 and TRBJ2-6 gives the whole variable domain DGGITQSPKYLFRKEGQNVTLSCEQNLNHDAMYWYRQDPGQGLRLIYYSQIVNDFQKGDIAEGYSVSREKKESFPLTVTSAQKNPTAFYLCASRVQGAGANVLTFGAGSRLTVL.

This clone came up a few times. J is TRBJ1-2 and V is TRBV6-5; possibly TRBD1 for D (5 bases). CDR1 and CDR2 from the germline V gene are MNHEY and SVGAGI. The CDR3 is 13 residues long. V lost 3 bases and J 7 bases, leaving 12 bases between the germline ends. Here the CDR3 DNA reads TGTGCCAGCAGTTATGGGGCTTACGGTGGCTACACCTTC. Residues: CASSYGAYGGYTF.

The J gene is TRBJ1-5, the V gene TRBV28; no reliable D call. This CDR3 spans 13 amino acids. The germline gives CDR1 MDHEN, CDR2 SYDVKM. The ends were cut back, 8 bases at V and 0 bases at J, with 8 bases in the middle. The CDR3, as DNA: TGTGCCAGCCAGGACTATAGCAATCAGCCCCAGCATTTT. This gives the protein CASQDYSNQPQHF.

The chain recombines TRBV9 with TRBJ2-1, with TRBD2 as a possible D gene (6 bases). Trimming took 0 bases from V and 3 from J, leaving 10 bases between them. Germline-derived CDR1 and CDR2 are SGDLS and YYNGEE. The CDR3 runs to 15 residues. CDR3 residues: CASSVGIAVYNEQFF. CDR3 coding DNA: TGTGCCAGCAGCGTAGGAATAGCGGTCTACAATGAGCAGTTCTTC.

This chain joins TRBV5-1 and TRBJ2-7; D is possibly TRBD1 (5 bases). There are 14 residues in the CDR3. V shed 3 bases and J shed 2 bases, with 12 bases lying between them. Germline assignment: CDR1 SGHRS and CDR2 YFSETQ. The CDR3 DNA follows: TGCGCCAGCAGCTCCCGTGGACAAACCTACGAGCAGTACTTC. Translated, it gives CASSSRGQTYEQYF.

This chain connects TRBV7-8 to TRBJ1-2; 11 bases match TRBD1. The CDR3 is 19 residues long. Per the germline V gene, CDR1 is SGHVS and CDR2 is FQNEAQ. J lost 0 bases, V lost 1 base, and 10 bases had no gene match. CDR3 residues: CASSLGGGTGGKTNYGYTF. The CDR3, as DNA: TGTGCCAGCAGCTTAGGCGGGGGGACAGGGGGGAAAACTAACTATGGCTACACCTTC.

V gene TRBV27 combines with J gene TRBJ1-2; TRBD1 aligns across 7 bases. Germline loops: CDR1 MNHEY, CDR2 SMNVEV (reference sequence). J gave up 2 bases and V 6 bases, and 3 bases lay outside the gene matches. CDR3 length equals 13 residues. In DNA form, the CDR3 reads TGTGCCAGCAGCTTGGGACAGAACTATGGCTACACCTTC. Amino acid sequence: CASSLGQNYGYTF.

The chain links TRBV5-1 to TRBJ2-3; D gene ambiguous. CDR1 and CDR2 (germline): SGHRS, YFSETQ. The CDR3 is made up of 14 amino acids. Deletions cut 6 bases from V and 5 bases from J, with 16 bases between. CDR3 bases: TGCGCCAGCAACCAGGTGCCCTTGGGAGATACGCAGTATTTT. It codes for CASNQVPLGDTQYF. Full variable domain (outside the CDR3, taken from reference TRBV5-1 and TRBJ2-3): KAGVTQTPRYLIKTRGQQVTLSCSPISGHRSVSWYQQTPGQGLQFLFEYFSETQRNKGNFPGRFSGRQFSNSRSEMNVSTLELGDSALYLCASNQVPLGDTQYFGPGTRLTVL.